Following are 12 T cell receptor beta chains from one sample sequenced in a study of neurological immune-mediated disorders. Time point specified: longitudinal time-point 1 (baseline). MiXCR, applied by TCRdb to the 5' RACE reads, yields one record per CDR3 protein. The table lists tens of thousands of distinct CDR3 sequences, roughly 10% of them singletons, with 9.5% to 10% in the top ten. Material: PBMCs. These receptor sequences come from a man aged 25 to 40 in good health.

This clonotype was recorded at least ten times. The V gene is TRBV9, the J gene TRBJ2-5; unclear D gene. This CDR3 has 12 residues. Germline V gene data show CDR1 as SGDLS and CDR2 as YYNGEE. Trimming removed 7 bases at V and 3 bases at J, with 10 bases between. CDR3 bases: TGTGCCAGCGATCTAGAGGAAGAGACCCAGTACTTC. Its protein is CASDLEEETQYF.

This clonotype was counted many times. The gene calls are TRBV28 and TRBJ1-1, with D uncertain. From germline, CDR1 is MDHEN and CDR2 SYDVKM. V dropped 6 bases and J dropped 5 bases, with 13 bases sitting between them. CDR3 length equals 13 residues. Here the CDR3 DNA reads TGTGCCAGCAGAATATCCGATGTGACTGAAGCTTTCTTT. Encoded protein: CASRISDVTEAFF.

J is TRBJ2-1 and V is TRBV5-1, with a possible D match to TRBD1 (5 bases). Germline CDR1 and CDR2: SGHRS and YFSETQ. Trimming cost V 4 bases and J 4 bases, with 15 bases left between them. This CDR3 comprises 15 residues. The CDR3 bases are TGCGCCAGCAGCCGAAAACAGGAGAGATACAATGAGCAGTTCTTC. Protein: CASSRKQERYNEQFF.

This chain links TRBV5-1 with TRBJ2-2, with 12 nucleotides matching TRBD2. The germline CDR1 and CDR2 sequences are SGHRS and YFSETQ. The CDR3 extends over 17 amino acids. The J segment lost 7 bases and the V segment lost 4 bases, leaving 11 bases of the junction unmatched. Written as DNA, the CDR3 is TGCGCCAGCAGCGCCGTACCTAGCGGGAGGGCCCTCGGGGAGCTGTTTTTT. The encoded protein is CASSAVPSGRALGELFF.

This clonotype was detected ten times or more. This chain connects TRBV12-3 or TRBV12-4 to TRBJ2-1; D is undetermined. With 7 bases removed from V and 8 bases from J, the gap between germline ends came to 12 bases. This CDR3 is 12 amino acids long. The CDR3 reads CASTKRYDEQFF. The CDR3 DNA is TGTGCCAGCACCAAACGTTACGATGAGCAGTTCTTC.

The chain uses TRBV9 and TRBJ2-1, with 9 bases matching TRBD1. Germline V CDR1 and CDR2: SGDLS, YYNGEE. The CDR3 sequence is 16 residues long. The CDR3 DNA sequence: TGTGTAAGCAGCATAGGTGAGGGGACAGGGTTTGATGAGCAGTTCTTC. This encodes CVSSIGEGTGFDEQFF.

This clonotype has a count of ten or more. The V call is TRBV6-1, the J call TRBJ2-5, with 7 bases identical to TRBD2. The trim removed 8 bases at V and 5 bases at J, leaving 8 bases unmatched. The germline gives CDR1 MNHNS, CDR2 SASEGT. The length of the CDR3 is 13 residues. The CDR3 region has the DNA TGTGCCAGCCGCCGGGAGGCCCCGGAGACCCAGTACTTC. Translated, it gives CASRREAPETQYF.

This clonotype was recorded a few times. V gene TRBV12-5 combines with J gene TRBJ2-3; D is unresolved. Germline CDR1 LGHNT, CDR2 FRNRAP. The CDR3 extends over 15 amino acids. V lost 5 bases and J 3 bases, leaving 15 bases between the germline ends. CDR3 sequence reads: CASGAQKTWTDTQYF. CDR3 DNA sequence: TGTGCTAGTGGTGCCCAAAAAACTTGGACAGATACGCAGTATTTT.

This chain connects TRBV20-1 to TRBJ2-7; D might be TRBD1 or TRBD2, each matching 5 bases. The V gene's germline CDR1 is DFQATT and CDR2 SNEGSKA (reference sequence). The CDR3 runs to 12 residues. The V end lost 3 bases, the J end lost 2 bases, and 8 bases lay between the germline ends. The CDR3 reads CSARRGTYEQYF. The CDR3, as DNA: TGCAGTGCTAGGAGGGGCACCTACGAGCAGTACTTC.

This clonotype was counted ten times or more. This rearrangement joins TRBV15 to TRBJ2-2; weak D call: TRBD2 (7 bases). The CDR3 spans 15 residues. The germline gives CDR1 LNHNV, CDR2 YYDKDF (reference sequence). Deletions cut 3 bases from V and 5 bases from J, with 13 bases between. Here the CDR3 DNA reads TGTGCCACCAGCAGCCCCAGGGGAGGGACCGGGGAGCTGTTTTTT. Its protein product is CATSSPRGGTGELFF.

This clonotype was counted ten times or more. The chain has TRBV3-1 and TRBJ2-3; possibly TRBD1 for D (7 bases). Trimming removed 6 bases from V and 5 bases from J, with 18 bases in between. The germline V gene has CDR1 LGHDT and CDR2 YNNKEL (reference sequence). CDR3 length: 15 residues. CDR3 amino acids: CASSPGDSGRDTQYF. CDR3 in DNA: TGTGCCAGCAGTCCGGGGGACAGCGGAAGAGATACGCAGTATTTT.

At least ten counts were recorded for this clonotype. The genes are TRBV5-1 and TRBJ2-5, with 8 nucleotides matching TRBD2. Trimming removed 0 bases from V and 4 bases from J; junction bases left unmatched: 8. The germline CDR1 and CDR2 sequences are SGHRS and YFSETQ. This CDR3 region has 16 residues. The CDR3 here is CASSLAVGRAGETQYF. Here the CDR3 DNA reads TGCGCCAGCAGCTTGGCCGTCGGGAGGGCCGGAGAGACCCAGTACTTC.